This T cell receptor (beta chain) was documented in a study of cytomegalovirus exposure and HLA in healthy donors. This clone came up once. No antigen is known for it. While the first cohort had fewer than 850 subjects, the donors belonged to the separate validation cohort of about 110 subjects. The V end lost 3 bases, the J end lost 4 bases, and 17 bases lay between the germline ends. The length of the CDR3 is 16 residues. CDR1 MGHRA and CDR2 YSYEKL come from the germline V gene. This table comes from immunoSEQ multiplex PCR, and its TCRdb copy is limited to in-frame clones, with some not included. The profile shows 38,000 or so clones, approximately 92% of them singletons. Study-level points and caveats: Researchers catalogued under 200 TCR beta chains as cytomegalovirus-associated.

The source is a man aged 18 to 35 in good health and CMV-seronegative. The gene calls are TRBV4-1 and TRBJ2-3; D is perhaps TRBD1 (6 bases). What was sequenced was PBMCs. CDR3 residues: CASSQGDTAASDTQYF. Written as DNA, the CDR3 is TGCGCCAGCAGCCAGGGGGACACAGCAGCTTCAGATACGCAGTATTTT.